A selection of T cell receptor beta chains follows, all from one sample in a study of cytomegalovirus exposure and HLA in healthy donors. Measured with immunoSEQ multiplex PCR; TCRdb has only the in-frame clones, and not every one. The repertoire holds roughly 180,000 clones, approximately 83% seen once, with 1.2% in the top ten. The sample was PBMCs. The source is a boy aged 2 to 10 in good health and CMV-seronegative. Both conserved end residues are part of each CDR3. A D gene is named only where the DNA matches it firmly. Only some rows state a clone size, as once, few, many or a class for expanded clones.

d_call j_call clone_size cdr3_length v_call cdr3_nt cdr3_aa
TRBD2 TRBJ2-3 . 15 TRBV7-8 TGTGCCAGCAGCCCATCACTAGCGGGGGAAGATACGCAGTATTTT CASSPSLAGEDTQYF
. TRBJ2-5 . 13 TRBV9 TGTGCCAGCAGCCGGGGGGCGCAAGAGACCCAGTACTTC CASSRGAQETQYF
TRBD1 TRBJ1-2 . 15 TRBV18 TGTGCCAGCTCACCTAACAGGGGATCTAACTATGGCTACACCTTC CASSPNRGSNYGYTF
TRBD1 TRBJ1-2 . 14 TRBV5-6 TGTGCCAGCAGCGTCCCGGGACAGGGGGCGGGCTACACCTTC CASSVPGQGAGYTF
TRBD1 TRBJ1-2 . 15 TRBV18 TGTGCCAGCTCACCCAAGGACAGGGGGGATGGTGGCTACACCTTC CASSPKDRGDGGYTF
TRBD1 TRBJ2-6 . 18 TRBV27 TGTGCCAGCAGTAGACAACAGGGGGCCCGCTCTGGGGCCAACGTCCTGACTTTC CASSRQQGARSGANVLTF
. TRBJ2-1 . 15 TRBV5-4 TGTGCCAGCAGCTGGGCCGGGCTAGCAGACAATGAGCAGTTCTTC CASSWAGLADNEQFF
TRBD1 TRBJ2-2 . 14 TRBV6-1 TGTGCCAGCAGAGCGGACAGGGACGCCGGGGAGCTGTTTTTT CASRADRDAGELFF
TRBD1 TRBJ1-2 . 14 TRBV19 TGTGCCAGTACCCTGGGGACAGGCTACTATGGCTACACCTTC CASTLGTGYYGYTF
. TRBJ1-4 . 13 TRBV2 TGTGCCAGCAGTGAGACAGAAAATGAAAAACTGTTTTTT CASSETENEKLFF
. TRBJ2-1 . 16 TRBV5-1 TGCGCCAGCAGCTACGCGCCAGCGGAGGCCTACAATGAGCAGTTCTTC CASSYAPAEAYNEQFF
TRBD2 TRBJ2-3 few 14 TRBV2 TGTGCCAGCGGGGGACTAGCGGGAACAGATACGCAGTATTTT CASGGLAGTDTQYF
TRBD2 TRBJ2-5 few 18 TRBV7-7 TGTGCTAGCAGCGTCCGACTAGCGGGTAGGGTCCGTGAGGAGACCCAGTACTTC CASSVRLAGRVREETQYF
TRBD2 TRBJ2-3 . 15 TRBV30 TGTGCCTGGAGTAAGACTAGCGGTCCATCAGATACGCAGTATTTT CAWSKTSGPSDTQYF
. TRBJ1-5 . 13 TRBV2 TGTGCCAGCAGTGAATGGGGGGTCTCGCCCCAGCATTTT CASSEWGVSPQHF
. TRBJ2-7 . 15 TRBV7-2 TGTGCCAGCAGCTCTTACAGCACCTCTTCCTACGAGCAGTACTTC CASSSYSTSSYEQYF
. TRBJ2-2 . 17 TRBV14 TGTGCCAGCAGCCAAGATTGGAGGCAGGCTAACACCGGGGAGCTGTTTTTT CASSQDWRQANTGELFF
TRBD1 TRBJ1-2 . 14 TRBV6-5 TGTGCCAGCAGTTACCACAGGGGTAACTATGGCTACACCTTC CASSYHRGNYGYTF
. TRBJ2-1 . 14 TRBV28 TGTGCCAGCAGTTTGGTGGAGGGTTACAATGAGCAGTTCTTC CASSLVEGYNEQFF
. TRBJ2-1 . 15 TRBV4-3 TGCGCCAGCAGCCACCGAGGGTCCGGGGGCAATGAGCAGTTCTTC CASSHRGSGGNEQFF
TRBD2 TRBJ2-2 . 19 TRBV5-1 TGCGCCAGCAGCTTAGCTAGACTAGCGGGAGGACCGAACACCGGGGAGCTGTTTTTT CASSLARLAGGPNTGELFF
TRBD2 TRBJ2-7 . 15 TRBV27 TGTGCCAGCAGTCCAGTGCCGACTAGCGGCTACGAGCAGTACTTC CASSPVPTSGYEQYF
. TRBJ2-3 . 14 TRBV25-1 TGTGCCAGCAGTGTGGCGGGCGGCACAGATACGCAGTATTTT CASSVAGGTDTQYF
. TRBJ1-2 . 15 TRBV6-5 TGTGCCAGCAGTTACTCGAGTGGGGGCGCCTATGGCTACACCTTC CASSYSSGGAYGYTF
TRBD1 TRBJ1-2 . 14 TRBV5-8 TGTGCCAGCAGCTTGATACAGGGGGGTAATGGCTACACCTTC CASSLIQGGNGYTF
. TRBJ1-2 . 15 TRBV6-5 TGTGCCAGCAGTTACTTGGCACCCGATAACTATGGCTACACCTTC CASSYLAPDNYGYTF
. TRBJ2-1 . 16 TRBV27 TGTGCCAGCAGTTTAGGCACTGGGGTGGGGGGCAATGAGCAGTTCTTC CASSLGTGVGGNEQFF
TRBD1 TRBJ1-4 . 15 TRBV6-5 TGTGCCAGCAGAGCGGACAGGGCAACTAATGAAAAACTGTTTTTT CASRADRATNEKLFF
TRBD1 TRBJ2-3 . 19 TRBV4-1 TGCGCCAGCAGCCAAGAGGGGGGTCCTCGGACAGGGGGCGCGAATACGCAGTATTTT CASSQEGGPRTGGANTQYF
. TRBJ1-1 . 14 TRBV5-1 TGCGCCAGCAGCTGGGGGAACTTGACAGGCCAAGCTTTCTTT CASSWGNLTGQAFF
. TRBJ1-2 . 12 TRBV6-5 TGTGCCAGCAGGCGACGGGGTGCTGGCTACACCTTC CASRRRGAGYTF
. TRBJ1-2 . 14 TRBV4-3 TGCGCCAGCAGCCACACTAGAGGGAACTATGGCTACACCTTC CASSHTRGNYGYTF
. TRBJ1-1 . 16 TRBV5-6 TGTGCCAGCAGCTTGGATAAGGGAGGCATGAACACTGAAGCTTTCTTT CASSLDKGGMNTEAFF
TRBD1 TRBJ1-5 . 12 TRBV30 TGTGCCTATGGGACAGAAATTCAGCCCCAGCATTTT CAYGTEIQPQHF
TRBD2 TRBJ2-5 . 16 TRBV9 TGTGCCAGCAGCCCCGGGACTAGCGGGGTAAAGGAGACCCAGTACTTC CASSPGTSGVKETQYF
. TRBJ1-5 . 16 TRBV27 TGTGCCAGCAGCCACTTGGGGGCTACAGGAAATCAGCCCCAGCATTTT CASSHLGATGNQPQHF
. TRBJ2-5 once 14 TRBV5-1 TGCGCCAGCAGCCCTACCGCCGGGTCGGAGACCCAGTACTTC CASSPTAGSETQYF
TRBD2 TRBJ2-3 . 15 TRBV2 TGTGCCAGCAGAGAGACTAGCGGGGACACAGATACGCAGTATTTT CASRETSGDTDTQYF
TRBD2 TRBJ2-7 . 14 TRBV27 TGTGCCAGCAGCTTAGCGGGAGGGCCCTACGAGCAGTACTTC CASSLAGGPYEQYF
TRBD2 TRBJ2-7 . 16 TRBV13 TGTGCCAGCAGCTCGCGGGGACTAGCGGGACCCTACGAGCAGTACTTC CASSSRGLAGPYEQYF
TRBD2 TRBJ2-4 . 16 TRBV4-3 TGCGCCAGCAGCCAAGGGATGGGGCGGGAGGCGGGCATTCAGTACTTC CASSQGMGREAGIQYF